Listed below are T cell receptor beta chains from one sample, sequenced in a study of T cells expressing NK-cell markers. TCRdb reanalyzed the 5' RACE reads, giving one entry per CDR3 protein sequence and no DNA. The table for this sample gives 400,000 to 450,000 distinct CDR3 sequences. The source material was blood T cells: a sorted CD56 or NKG2C T cell subset, CD4+ or CD8+ T cells, or bulk PBMC T cells (not recorded which). These receptors originate from a woman aged 18-70 years in good health. Each CDR3 is given with its conserved first and last residue.

J	V	length	CDR3
TRBJ2-7	TRBV6-5	16	CASSYTEKLSSYEQYF
TRBJ2-1	TRBV6-5	14	CASSFSGRVNEQFF
TRBJ2-5	TRBV18	18	CASSPTGLAGNQQETQYF
TRBJ2-1	TRBV4-3	14	CASTVGTGGHEQFF
TRBJ2-2	TRBV27	15	CASSSRLAGAGELFF
TRBJ2-1	TRBV3-1	12	CASSQHGGEQFF
TRBJ2-1	TRBV14	11	CASSQRNEQFF
TRBJ1-2	TRBV20-1	12	CSARNANYGYTF
TRBJ2-1	TRBV7-7	17	CASSLVPPGASSNEQFF
TRBJ2-1	TRBV20-1	13	CSAQGVSYNEQFF
TRBJ2-7	TRBV20-1	14	CSARSGGGTYEQYF
TRBJ2-3	TRBV5-1	15	CASTGQGRTSDTQYF
TRBJ2-1	TRBV11-1	14	CASSLVGLAHEQFF
TRBJ2-4	TRBV18	14	CASSPDLGGGIQYF
TRBJ2-5	TRBV27	15	CASSDSAPKGETQYF
TRBJ2-2	TRBV5-5	14	CASSPTPSTGELFF
TRBJ1-4	TRBV4-3	14	CASSQARGPEKLFF
TRBJ2-1	TRBV4-3	17	CASSPIPPGLADNEQFF
TRBJ2-1	TRBV20-1	15	CSATGTGDSYNEQFF
TRBJ1-1	TRBV30	15	CAWSVLGAGVTEAFF
TRBJ2-2	TRBV10-2	12	CASEPSAGELFF
TRBJ2-3	TRBV7-9	16	CASSSKLAQITDTQYF
TRBJ2-2	TRBV6-2/TRBV6-3	16	CASSPPLPTGMGELFF
TRBJ2-1	TRBV5-1	13	CASSGPGLPGQFF
TRBJ2-1	TRBV7-3	17	CASSLKGSGSGRNEQFF
TRBJ2-5	TRBV5-1	14	CASRMGKNQETQYF
TRBJ1-1	TRBV15	13	CATSREKRVRAFF
TRBJ2-7	TRBV7-6	12	CASSFGHGEQYF
TRBJ2-3	TRBV10-3	15	CAISESDRPTDTQYF
TRBJ2-7	TRBV27	13	CASADGRAYEQYF
TRBJ2-7	TRBV6-5	18	CASSYSTSSPGSSYEQYF
TRBJ2-3	TRBV18	16	CASSPPVRGSTDTQYF
TRBJ1-2	TRBV4-2	14	CASSPVPAIGGYTF
TRBJ2-3	TRBV29-1	15	CSVAGTSGGLHTQYF
TRBJ2-1	TRBV20-1	15	CSARVGTSGSLEQFF
TRBJ1-4	TRBV18	12	CASSPRDEKLFF
TRBJ2-1	TRBV6-2/TRBV6-3	15	CASSYWGGALGEQFF
TRBJ2-2	TRBV11-2	18	CASSLALAGGTPTGELFF
TRBJ2-3	TRBV7-2	17	CASSLKQVWGGTDTQYF
TRBJ1-6	TRBV19	12	CASSIGSSPLHF
TRBJ1-4	TRBV12-3/TRBV12-4	11	CASSLAGKLFF
TRBJ2-2	TRBV12-3/TRBV12-4	15	CASSIRGSNTGELFF
TRBJ2-7	TRBV7-9	14	CASSLVAGSYEQYF
TRBJ1-3	TRBV12-3/TRBV12-4	14	CASTWGGAGNTIYF
TRBJ2-5	TRBV12-3/TRBV12-4	14	CASRAGRGGETQYF
TRBJ1-2	TRBV25-1	14	CASSEYSAYYGYTF
TRBJ1-3	TRBV5-1	16	CASSLESPGAGNTIYF
TRBJ2-3	TRBV4-2	15	CASSQEGGSKDTQYF
TRBJ2-3	TRBV7-2	15	CASTLSGESTDTQYF
TRBJ1-6	TRBV20-1	14	CSARGKPDSSPLHF
TRBJ2-2	TRBV7-9	11	CASSLGEELFF
TRBJ2-2	TRBV18	13	CASSPRGTGELFF
TRBJ1-1	TRBV3-1	14	CASSQRRGMAEAFF